What follows describes a single TCR beta chain. Unique molecular identifiers featured in how the TCRbeta library was prepared. MiXCR, run by TCRdb on the PCR reads, gives a single entry per CDR3 protein. The repertoire has some 640,000 distinct CDR3 sequences, roughly 17% of them found once; the top ten carry 0.9% to 1.2%. The data belong to a study of T-cell reconstitution after alpha-beta-depleted transplantation in children. The receptor comes from a human donor who donated a stem cell graft to a child with acute myeloid leukemia. The starting material was PBMCs from the stem cell graft donor, obtained from the stem cell graft.

In DNA form, the CDR3 reads TGTGCCATCAGCTTCCCCACCGATTTCTTGAACACCGGGGAGCTGTTTTTT. Translation gives CAISFPTDFLNTGELFF. The V call is TRBV10-3, the J call TRBJ2-2, with no clear D. Trimming left V 6 bases short and J 1 base short, with 18 bases between. The germline V gene encodes CDR1 ENHRY and CDR2 SYGVKD. There are 17 residues in the CDR3.